This T cell receptor beta chain was sequenced during a study of control samples from healthy donors and cancer patients. The protocol was immunoSEQ multiplex PCR, while the TCRdb copy is restricted to in-frame clones and leaves out a portion. Of roughly 40,000 clones in the sample, roughly 85% were seen once. CDR1 is LNHDA, CDR2 SQIVND, per germline (reference sequence). V lost 7 bases and J lost 7; bases outside the gene matches: 9. The CDR3 extends over 15 amino acids. This clone was observed a single time. The source material was blood. The chain combines TRBV19 with TRBJ1-6, with TRBD1 matching 8 bases. The TCR originated in a man aged 60-69 years in good health. The CDR3 reads CASTLRTGRNSPLHF. In DNA form, the CDR3 reads TGTGCCAGTACACTCAGGACAGGGAGGAATTCACCCCTCCACTTT.